The present TCR beta chain was sequenced within a study of cytomegalovirus exposure and HLA in healthy donors. When sampled, the donors appeared nominally healthy, though they likely had unrecorded immune exposures. Overall study results and limits: Prior analysis indicated that the majority of TCR beta V segments exhibited productivity approximately 90% or approximately 30% of the time.

Remarks on this clone: Its specificity is not known. At one boundary the junction diverges from the germline segment, which might be a read error.

The CDR3 has 12 residues. Germline CDR1 is MNHNS and CDR2 is SASEGT. Both 60 Vbeta primers and 13 Jbeta primers went into the PCR. The data were produced by immunoSEQ multiplex PCR, yet TCRdb's version contains in-frame clones alone and is incomplete. The data show around 180,000 clones, about four fifths seen once. The chain joins TRBV6-1 to TRBJ2-7; 7 bases align to TRBD1. Sample: PBMCs. The receptor was isolated from a male donor in good health and CMV-seronegative. The CDR3 region is CASSDDRDRSLF. In DNA form, the CDR3 reads TGTGCCAGCAGTGATGACCGGGACAGAAGCCTCTTC.